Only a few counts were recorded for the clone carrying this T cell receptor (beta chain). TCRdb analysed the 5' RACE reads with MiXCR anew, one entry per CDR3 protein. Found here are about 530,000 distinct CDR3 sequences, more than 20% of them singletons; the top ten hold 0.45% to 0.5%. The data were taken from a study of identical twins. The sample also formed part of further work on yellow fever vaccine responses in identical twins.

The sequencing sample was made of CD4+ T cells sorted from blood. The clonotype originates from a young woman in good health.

CDR3 region: CSARGLADLYNEQFF. The CDR3 DNA follows: TGCAGTGCTCGCGGACTAGCGGATTTATACAATGAGCAGTTCTTC. The chain recombines TRBV20-1 with TRBJ2-1; 10 bases agree with TRBD2. J was trimmed by 4 bases and V by 5 bases; bases with no gene match: 8. The CDR3 is 15 amino acids. CDR1 DFQATT and CDR2 SNEGSKA come from the germline V gene (reference sequence).